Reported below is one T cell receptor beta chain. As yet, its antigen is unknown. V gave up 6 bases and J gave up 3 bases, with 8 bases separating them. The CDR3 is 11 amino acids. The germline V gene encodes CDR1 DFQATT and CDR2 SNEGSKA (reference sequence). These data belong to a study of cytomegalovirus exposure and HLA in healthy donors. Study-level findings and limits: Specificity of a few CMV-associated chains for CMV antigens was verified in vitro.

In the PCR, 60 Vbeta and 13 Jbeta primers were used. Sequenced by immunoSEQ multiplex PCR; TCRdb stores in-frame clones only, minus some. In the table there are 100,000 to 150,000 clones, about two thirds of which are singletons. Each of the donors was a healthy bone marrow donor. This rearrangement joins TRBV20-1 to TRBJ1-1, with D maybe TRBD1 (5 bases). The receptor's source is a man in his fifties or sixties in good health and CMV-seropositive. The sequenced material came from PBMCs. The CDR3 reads CSAWGDTEAFF. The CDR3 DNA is TGCAGTGCCTGGGGGGACACTGAAGCTTTCTTT.